Listed here are 14 T cell receptor beta chains from one sample, sequenced in a study of shared clonotypes between healthy human individuals. Method: immunoSEQ multiplex PCR; TCRdb's copy keeps in-frame clones and lacks some. The table lists around 1.5 million clones, roughly 98% of them singletons. Sequenced material: naive CD4+ T cells sorted from blood. As for subset: CD45RA+ positively selected. The receptors shown here come from a man aged 25-45 years in good health.

Note on this clone: Other DNA sequences from this sample encode an identical CDR3 as well. The chain links TRBV5-1 to TRBJ2-7; weak D call: TRBD2 (6 bases). Looked up from germline, CDR1 is SGHRS and CDR2 is YFSETQ. V was pared by 0 bases and J by 3 bases, with 13 bases between. The CDR3 runs to 15 residues. The CDR3 DNA follows: TGCGCCAGCAGCTTGGCCGGGCGGGGTAGCTACGAGCAGTACTTC. It encodes CASSLAGRGSYEQYF.

The rearrangement uses TRBV9 and TRBJ1-1, with a tentative D call TRBD1 (5 bases). Germline V gene data show CDR1 as SGDLS and CDR2 as YYNGEE. The CDR3 is made up of 14 amino acids. The germline V and J ends were trimmed by 4 bases and 0 bases, with 10 bases remaining between them. The CDR3, as DNA: TGTGCCAGCAGCCCGATGACAGTGAACACTGAAGCTTTCTTT. Translating it yields CASSPMTVNTEAFF.

The chain is built from TRBV5-4 and TRBJ2-5; 9 nucleotides line up with TRBD1. The V segment lost 5 bases and the J segment 5 bases; nucleotides outside the gene matches: 16. CDR1 is SGHNT, CDR2 YYREEE, per germline (reference sequence). The CDR3 consists of 17 residues. The chain's CDR3 is CASSSIFRDREAETQYF. The CDR3, as DNA: TGTGCCAGCAGTTCAATCTTCCGGGACAGGGAGGCCGAGACCCAGTACTTC. Combining the CDR3 with reference TRBV5-4 and TRBJ2-5 gives the whole variable domain ETGVTQSPTHLIKTRGQQVTLRCSSQSGHNTVSWYQQALGQGPQFIFQYYREEENGRGNFPPRFSGLQFPNYSSELNVNALELDDSALYLCASSSIFRDREAETQYFGPGTRLLVL.

The genes are TRBV7-9 and TRBJ2-7, with a tentative D call TRBD2 (5 bases). The CDR3 totals 14 residues. V lost 5 bases and J 5 bases, leaving 16 bases between the germline ends. Germline CDR1 and CDR2: SEHNR and FQNEAQ (reference sequence). CDR3 sequence reads: CASSPSPQHHEQYF. CDR3 sequence (DNA): TGTGCCAGCAGCCCTAGCCCCCAGCACCACGAGCAGTACTTC.

The count of this clone is one. The V gene is TRBV27, the J gene TRBJ2-7; D may correspond to TRBD1 or TRBD2 (5 bases each). This CDR3 has 16 residues. V was cut by 7 bases and J by 4 bases, with 23 bases left in between. From germline, CDR1 is MNHEY and CDR2 SMNVEV (reference sequence). For the CDR3, the DNA is TGTGCCAGCAACCGACGGTTGGCAGGGACCAGGTACGAGCAGTACTTC. Translation: CASNRRLAGTRYEQYF.

This clone was counted once. The gene calls are TRBV4-3 and TRBJ2-4; D not resolved. Germline V gene lookup returns CDR1 LGHNA and CDR2 YSLEER. The CDR3 has 17 residues. Trimming removed 8 bases at V and 4 bases at J, with 24 bases between. The CDR3 sequence is CASRHFGAYLNKNIQYF. Here the CDR3 DNA reads TGCGCCAGCCGACATTTTGGAGCTTACCTTAATAAAAACATTCAGTACTTC.

V usage is TRBV5-1 and J usage is TRBJ2-6; possible D gene TRBD1, 5 bases. Germline V gene sequence: CDR1 SGHRS, CDR2 YFSETQ. The CDR3 covers 18 residues. V dropped 3 bases and J dropped 0 bases, with 16 bases sitting between them. Here the CDR3 DNA reads TGCGCCAGCAGCTCTAAGACAGTGATACCCTCTGGGGCCAACGTCCTGACTTTC. It encodes CASSSKTVIPSGANVLTF. The full variable domain, with the rest looked up from reference TRBV5-1 and TRBJ2-6, is KAGVTQTPRYLIKTRGQQVTLSCSPISGHRSVSWYQQTPGQGLQFLFEYFSETQRNKGNFPGRFSGRQFSNSRSEMNVSTLELGDSALYLCASSSKTVIPSGANVLTFGAGSRLTVL.

The chain couples TRBV6-1 to TRBJ2-7; D not certain. V lost 6 bases to trimming and J lost 4 bases, with 10 bases between them. The CDR3 length is 12 residues. Germline CDR1 is MNHNS and CDR2 is SASEGT. CDR3 in DNA: TGTGCCAGCAGCCAGTTTGGGTACGAGCAGTACTTC. It specifies CASSQFGYEQYF.

This chain links TRBV6-6 with TRBJ2-5; unclear D gene. V shed 6 bases and J shed 7 bases, with 12 bases lying between them. The CDR3 is made up of 12 amino acids. CDR1 is MNHNY and CDR2 is SVGAGI in the germline V gene (reference sequence). The CDR3 DNA sequence: TGTGCCAGCAGCTTAATTCTGGGGACCCAGTACTTC. Amino acid sequence: CASSLILGTQYF.

This chain connects TRBV6-5 to TRBJ2-2, with TRBD2 matching 14 bases. The CDR3 sequence is 15 residues long. V lost 5 bases, J lost 9 bases, and 5 bases stayed unmatched. CDR1 MNHEY and CDR2 SVGAGI come from the germline V gene. DNA of the CDR3: TGTGCCAGCAGTACGGGACTAGCGGGAGCGTGGGAGCTGTTTTTT. Its translation is CASSTGLAGAWELFF.

The genes are TRBV5-1 and TRBJ2-7; 7 positions agree with TRBD2. The CDR3 spans 17 residues. The germline gives CDR1 SGHRS, CDR2 YFSETQ. V dropped 2 bases and J dropped 2; count of bases not matched to a gene: 13. The CDR3 loop is CASSFQLSRDYTYEQYF. CDR3 in DNA: TGCGCCAGCAGCTTTCAACTCAGCCGGGACTATACCTACGAGCAGTACTTC.

The rearrangement uses TRBV7-9 and TRBJ1-1; weak D call: TRBD1 (6 bases). CDR1 and CDR2 from the germline V gene are SEHNR and FQNEAQ (reference sequence). With 5 bases removed from V and 0 bases from J, the gap between germline ends came to 19 bases. The CDR3 is 17 residues long. CDR3 loop: CASSHITGLYLNTEAFF. The CDR3 nucleotides are TGTGCCAGCAGCCATATTACAGGGCTTTATTTGAACACTGAAGCTTTCTTT.

This sequence joins TRBV11-3 and TRBJ2-1; D ambiguous. Germline lookup yields CDR1 SGHNT and CDR2 YENEEA. The CDR3 is 13 residues long. V lost 1 base to trimming and J lost 6 bases, with 7 bases between them. DNA of the CDR3: TGTGCCAGCAGCTTAGGTCCAGTCAATGAGCAGTTCTTC. Translated, it gives CASSLGPVNEQFF.

The J gene is TRBJ2-3, the V gene TRBV25-1, with 7 bases matching TRBD1. Looked up from germline, CDR1 is MGHDK and CDR2 is SYGVNS. V shed 0 bases and J 3 bases; nucleotides not matched to a gene: 3. The CDR3 is 15 amino acids. The CDR3 region has the DNA TGTGCCAGCAGTGAATATGCAGGGGGAACAGATACGCAGTATTTT. It codes for CASSEYAGGTDTQYF.